Listed below are T cell receptor beta chains from one sample, sequenced in a study of shared clonotypes between healthy human individuals. The table came from immunoSEQ multiplex PCR; TCRdb's copy has only in-frame clones and leaves some out. The sample has fewer than 2.5 million clones, 93% seen once. The sequencing sample was made of naive CD4+ T cells from PBMCs. The source is a man aged 18 to 30 in good health. Some clones in this sample may be carry-over from other donors' samples. Each CDR3 is given with its conserved first and last residue. D genes are given only for firm matches. For some rows the clone size is stated as once, few or many, or as a class when expanded; others skip it.

D: -; size: -; V: TRBV11-2; J: TRBJ2-5; CDR3: CASSPTGRSQYF; DNA: TGTGCCAGCAGCCCCACGGGGAGGTCCCAGTACTTC
D: TRBD1; size: -; V: TRBV28; J: TRBJ2-1; CDR3: CASRTGTGGSNEQFF; DNA: TGTGCCAGCAGGACCGGGACAGGGGGTTCCAATGAGCAGTTCTTC
D: -; size: -; V: TRBV19; J: TRBJ2-1; CDR3: CASSTLYNEQFF; DNA: TGTGCCAGTAGTACCCTATACAATGAGCAGTTCTTC
D: -; size: -; V: TRBV28; J: TRBJ2-7; CDR3: CASSRPAFKSSYEQYF; DNA: TGTGCCAGCAGTCGCCCCGCTTTTAAGAGCTCCTACGAGCAGTACTTC
D: -; size: -; V: TRBV25-1; J: TRBJ1-5; CDR3: CASSDQDILGPNQPQHF; DNA: TGTGCCAGCAGTGATCAAGACATTTTAGGACCGAATCAGCCCCAGCATTTT
D: TRBD1; size: -; V: TRBV7-8; J: TRBJ1-5; CDR3: CASSRQPLRQGNQPQHF; DNA: TGTGCCAGCAGCCGCCAACCCCTTAGACAGGGGAATCAGCCCCAGCATTTT
D: TRBD2; size: -; V: TRBV30; J: TRBJ2-2; CDR3: CACLAGVNTGELFF; DNA: TGTGCCTGCCTAGCGGGGGTGAACACCGGGGAGCTGTTTTTT
D: TRBD2; size: -; V: TRBV5-1; J: TRBJ2-3; CDR3: CASSSSSGRVTDTQYF; DNA: TGCGCCAGCAGCTCTTCAAGCGGGAGGGTCACAGATACGCAGTATTTT
D: TRBD1; size: -; V: TRBV18; J: TRBJ2-6; CDR3: CASTKGQGVSGANVLTF; DNA: TGTGCCAGCACCAAGGGACAGGGGGTCTCTGGGGCCAACGTCCTGACTTTC
D: -; size: -; V: TRBV27; J: TRBJ2-1; CDR3: CASSFDQGWGNEQFF; DNA: TGTGCCAGCAGTTTCGACCAGGGGTGGGGCAATGAGCAGTTCTTC
D: -; size: once; V: TRBV7-2; J: TRBJ1-3; CDR3: CASSRTGLSGNTIYF; DNA: TGTGCCAGCAGCCGCACTGGACTCTCTGGAAACACCATATATTTT
D: -; size: -; V: TRBV29-1; J: TRBJ1-2; CDR3: CSVADRPFYGYTF; DNA: TGCAGCGTTGCCGACAGACCATTCTATGGCTACACCTTC
D: -; size: -; V: TRBV7-8; J: TRBJ2-1; CDR3: CASSLTTFGNDEQFF; DNA: TGTGCCAGCAGCTTAACGACTTTCGGTAATGATGAGCAGTTCTTC
D: -; size: -; V: TRBV6-5; J: TRBJ1-1; CDR3: CASKGGTEAFF; DNA: TGTGCCAGCAAAGGGGGGACTGAAGCTTTCTTT
D: -; size: -; V: TRBV28; J: TRBJ1-2; CDR3: CASSFLEPWEDRRGYGYTF; DNA: TGTGCCAGCAGTTTTCTTGAACCATGGGAGGACCGCCGTGGCTATGGCTACACCTTC
D: TRBD2; size: once; V: TRBV6-5; J: TRBJ2-7; CDR3: CASSYRTSGNYEQYF; DNA: TGTGCCAGCAGTTACCGGACTAGCGGCAACTACGAGCAGTACTTC
D: -; size: -; V: TRBV7-3; J: TRBJ1-2; CDR3: CASSLGSEGYTF; DNA: TGTGCCAGCAGCTTAGGGTCTGAAGGCTACACCTTC
D: TRBD1; size: -; V: TRBV6-5; J: TRBJ1-4; CDR3: CASSPPGTGKLFF; DNA: TGTGCCAGCAGTCCTCCCGGGACAGGGAAGCTGTTTTTT
D: TRBD2; size: -; V: TRBV7-9; J: TRBJ2-4; CDR3: CASSLELAVNIQYF; DNA: TGTGCCAGCAGCTTAGAGCTAGCGGTAAACATTCAGTACTTC
D: -; size: -; V: TRBV9; J: TRBJ1-2; CDR3: CASSAEVGAHYGYTF; DNA: TGTGCCAGCAGCGCCGAGGTAGGGGCCCACTATGGCTACACCTTC
D: TRBD2; size: -; V: TRBV6-1; J: TRBJ2-1; CDR3: CASSGRAGTSGYNEQFF; DNA: TGTGCCAGCAGTGGGAGGGCCGGGACTAGCGGTTACAATGAGCAGTTCTTC
D: -; size: -; V: TRBV9; J: TRBJ2-2; CDR3: CASSVASWAGELFF; DNA: TGTGCCAGCAGCGTAGCTAGTTGGGCCGGGGAGCTGTTTTTT
D: TRBD2; size: -; V: TRBV5-1; J: TRBJ2-1; CDR3: CASSLVASGSEGNEQFF; DNA: TGCGCCAGCAGCTTGGTGGCTAGCGGGAGTGAGGGCAATGAGCAGTTCTTC
D: -; size: few; V: TRBV19; J: TRBJ1-5; CDR3: CASSPTGTSNQPQHF; DNA: TGTGCCAGTAGCCCTACAGGGACCAGCAATCAGCCCCAGCATTTT
D: -; size: -; V: TRBV2; J: TRBJ2-2; CDR3: CASSGLTGELFF; DNA: TGTGCCAGCAGTGGGTTAACCGGGGAGCTGTTTTTT
D: -; size: -; V: TRBV5-6; J: TRBJ2-1; CDR3: CASSRGRGMGNEQFF; DNA: TGTGCCAGCAGTCGCGGAAGGGGAATGGGCAATGAGCAGTTCTTC
D: -; size: -; V: TRBV4-1; J: TRBJ1-2; CDR3: CASSQDDGRVAYGYTF; DNA: TGCGCCAGCAGCCAAGATGATGGCAGGGTAGCCTATGGCTACACCTTC
D: TRBD1; size: -; V: TRBV5-6; J: TRBJ2-4; CDR3: CASSSPGQGHLLQYF; DNA: TGTGCCAGCAGCTCCCCGGGACAGGGGCACTTACTTCAGTACTTC
D: -; size: -; V: TRBV7-8; J: TRBJ1-4; CDR3: CASSFIEGGRLFF; DNA: TGTGCCAGCAGCTTCATAGAGGGGGGGCGACTGTTTTTT
D: TRBD1; size: -; V: TRBV18; J: TRBJ1-2; CDR3: CASSPLGQGAMSYGYTF; DNA: TGTGCCAGCTCACCACTCGGACAGGGGGCTATGAGCTATGGCTACACCTTC
D: TRBD2; size: -; V: TRBV5-1; J: TRBJ2-7; CDR3: CASSLDGGGWYEQYF; DNA: TGCGCCAGCAGCTTGGACGGGGGAGGGTGGTACGAGCAGTACTTC
D: -; size: once; V: TRBV28; J: TRBJ2-3; CDR3: CASSSYTDTQYF; DNA: TGTGCCAGCAGTTCGTACACAGATACGCAGTATTTT
D: -; size: -; V: TRBV7-3; J: TRBJ2-1; CDR3: CASSTDSYNEQFF; DNA: TGTGCCAGCAGCACCGACAGCTACAATGAGCAGTTCTTC
D: TRBD2; size: -; V: TRBV25-1; J: TRBJ2-2; CDR3: CASSVRGRGTGELFF; DNA: TGTGCCAGCAGTGTCCGCGGGAGGGGCACCGGGGAGCTGTTTTTT